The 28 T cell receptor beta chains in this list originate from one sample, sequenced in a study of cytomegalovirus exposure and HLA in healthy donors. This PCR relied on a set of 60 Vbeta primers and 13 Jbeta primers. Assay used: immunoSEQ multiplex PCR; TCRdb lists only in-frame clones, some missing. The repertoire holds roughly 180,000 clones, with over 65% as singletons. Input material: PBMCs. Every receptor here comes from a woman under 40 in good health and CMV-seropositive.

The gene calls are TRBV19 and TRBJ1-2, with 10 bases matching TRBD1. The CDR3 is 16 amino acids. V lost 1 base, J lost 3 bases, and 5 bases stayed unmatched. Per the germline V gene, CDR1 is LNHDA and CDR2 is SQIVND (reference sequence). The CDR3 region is CASSIVPGTGDYGYTF. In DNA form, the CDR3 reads TGTGCCAGTAGTATAGTCCCCGGGACAGGGGACTATGGCTACACCTTC.

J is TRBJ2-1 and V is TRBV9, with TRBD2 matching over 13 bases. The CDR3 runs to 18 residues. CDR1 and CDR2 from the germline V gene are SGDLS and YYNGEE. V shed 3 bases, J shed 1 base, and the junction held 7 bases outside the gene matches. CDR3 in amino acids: CASSANPGLAGSYNEQFF. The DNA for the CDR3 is TGTGCCAGCAGCGCCAATCCGGGACTAGCGGGATCCTACAATGAGCAGTTCTTC.

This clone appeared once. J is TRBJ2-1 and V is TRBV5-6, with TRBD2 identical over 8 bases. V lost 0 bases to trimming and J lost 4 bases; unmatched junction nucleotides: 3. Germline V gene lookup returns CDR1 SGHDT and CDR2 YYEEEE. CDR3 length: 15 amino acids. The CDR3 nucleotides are TGTGCCAGCAGCTTGGAGGTAGCGGGGTACAATGAGCAGTTCTTC. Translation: CASSLEVAGYNEQFF.

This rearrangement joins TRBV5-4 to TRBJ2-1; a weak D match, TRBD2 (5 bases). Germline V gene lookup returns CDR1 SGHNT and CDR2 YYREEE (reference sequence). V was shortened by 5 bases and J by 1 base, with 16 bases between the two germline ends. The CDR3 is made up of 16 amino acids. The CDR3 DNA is TGTGCCAGCAGGGGAGAGGAGCCCGCTTCCTACAATGAGCAGTTCTTC. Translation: CASRGEEPASYNEQFF.

In nucleotides, the CDR3 is TGTGCCAGCAGTGACGTAGGGGCTAGCGGGATTTACGAGCAGTACTTC. It yields the protein CASSDVGASGIYEQYF. This chain connects TRBV25-1 to TRBJ2-7, with TRBD2 matching 9 bases. Trimming took 3 bases from V and 4 from J; bases not matched to a gene: 10. The CDR3 sequence is 16 residues long. Germline-derived CDR1 and CDR2 are MGHDK and SYGVNS.

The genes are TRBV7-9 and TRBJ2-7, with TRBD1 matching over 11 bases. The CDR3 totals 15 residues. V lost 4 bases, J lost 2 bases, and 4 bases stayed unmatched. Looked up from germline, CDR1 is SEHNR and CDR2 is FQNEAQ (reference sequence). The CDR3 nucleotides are TGTGCCAGCAGCTCTCCGGGACAGGGGGCCTACGAGCAGTACTTC. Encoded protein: CASSSPGQGAYEQYF.

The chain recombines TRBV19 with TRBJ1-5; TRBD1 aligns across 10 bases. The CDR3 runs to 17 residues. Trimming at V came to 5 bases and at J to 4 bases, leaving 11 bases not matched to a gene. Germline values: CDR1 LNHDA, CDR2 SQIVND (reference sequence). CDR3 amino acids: CASSPPRQGATNQPQHF. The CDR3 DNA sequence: TGTGCCAGTAGTCCACCTCGACAGGGGGCGACGAATCAGCCCCAGCATTTT.

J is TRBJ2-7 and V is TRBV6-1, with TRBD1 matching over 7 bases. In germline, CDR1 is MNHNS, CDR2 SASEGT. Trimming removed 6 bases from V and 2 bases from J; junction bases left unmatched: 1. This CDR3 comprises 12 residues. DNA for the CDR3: TGTGCCAGCAGGACAGGGACCTACGAGCAGTACTTC. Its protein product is CASRTGTYEQYF.

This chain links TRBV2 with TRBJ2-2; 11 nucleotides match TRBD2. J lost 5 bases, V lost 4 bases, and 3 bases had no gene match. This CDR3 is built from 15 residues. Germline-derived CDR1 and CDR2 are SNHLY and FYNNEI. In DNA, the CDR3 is TGTGCCAGCAGTGGTTCTAGCGGGGGGACCGGGGAGCTGTTTTTT. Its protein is CASSGSSGGTGELFF. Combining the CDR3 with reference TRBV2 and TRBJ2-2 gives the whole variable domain EPEVTQTPSHQVTQMGQEVILRCVPISNHLYFYWYRQILGQKVEFLVSFYNNEISEKSEIFDDQFSVERPDGSNFTLKIRSTKLEDSAMYFCASSGSSGGTGELFFGEGSRLTVL.

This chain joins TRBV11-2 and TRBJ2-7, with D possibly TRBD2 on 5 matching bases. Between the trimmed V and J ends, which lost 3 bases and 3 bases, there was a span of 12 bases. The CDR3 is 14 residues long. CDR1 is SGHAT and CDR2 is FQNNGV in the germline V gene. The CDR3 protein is CASSFGGLVYEQYF. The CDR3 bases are TGTGCCAGCAGCTTCGGAGGCCTAGTCTACGAGCAGTACTTC.

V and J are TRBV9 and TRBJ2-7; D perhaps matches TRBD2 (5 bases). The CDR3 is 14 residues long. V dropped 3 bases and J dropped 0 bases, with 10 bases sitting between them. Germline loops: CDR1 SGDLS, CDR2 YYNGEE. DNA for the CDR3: TGTGCCAGCAGCGCCGGGGTAAGCTCCTACGAGCAGTACTTC. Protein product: CASSAGVSSYEQYF.

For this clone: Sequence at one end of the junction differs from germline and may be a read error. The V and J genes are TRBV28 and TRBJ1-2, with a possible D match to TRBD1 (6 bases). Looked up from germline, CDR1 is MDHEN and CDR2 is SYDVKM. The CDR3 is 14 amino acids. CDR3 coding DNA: TGTGCCAGCAGCCGACCTTACCAACCGGACAGTTGGGGCTTC. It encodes CASSRPYQPDSWGF.

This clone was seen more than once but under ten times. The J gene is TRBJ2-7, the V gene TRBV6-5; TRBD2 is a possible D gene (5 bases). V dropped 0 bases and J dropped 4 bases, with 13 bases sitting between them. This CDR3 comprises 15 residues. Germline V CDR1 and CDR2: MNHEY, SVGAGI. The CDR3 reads CASSYSPPWEYEQYF. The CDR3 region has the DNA TGTGCCAGCAGTTACTCCCCTCCTTGGGAGTACGAGCAGTACTTC.

The CDR3 here is CSAELSEAFF. The CDR3 bases are TGCAGTGCTGAACTTTCTGAAGCTTTCTTT. J is TRBJ1-1 and V is TRBV20-1; no definite D call. With 5 bases removed from V and 6 bases from J, the gap between germline ends came to 7 bases. The CDR3 length is 10 residues. In germline, CDR1 is DFQATT, CDR2 SNEGSKA (reference sequence).

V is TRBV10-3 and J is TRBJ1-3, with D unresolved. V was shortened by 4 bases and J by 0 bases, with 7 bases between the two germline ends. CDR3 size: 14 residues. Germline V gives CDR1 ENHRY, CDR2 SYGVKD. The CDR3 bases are TGTGCCATCAGTGCAGAAATCTCTGGAAACACCATATATTTT. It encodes CAISAEISGNTIYF.

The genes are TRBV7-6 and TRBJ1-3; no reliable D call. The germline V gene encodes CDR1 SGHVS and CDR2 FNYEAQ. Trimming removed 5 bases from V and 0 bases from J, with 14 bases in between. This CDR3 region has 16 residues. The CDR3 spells CASSREPVSSGNTIYF. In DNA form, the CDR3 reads TGTGCCAGCAGCCGGGAGCCTGTTAGCTCTGGAAACACCATATATTTT.

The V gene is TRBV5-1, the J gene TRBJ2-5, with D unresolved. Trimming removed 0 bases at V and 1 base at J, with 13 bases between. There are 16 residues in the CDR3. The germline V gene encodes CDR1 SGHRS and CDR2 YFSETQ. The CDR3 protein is CASSLGVALGQETQYF. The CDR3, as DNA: TGCGCCAGCAGCTTGGGAGTCGCCCTCGGCCAAGAGACCCAGTACTTC.

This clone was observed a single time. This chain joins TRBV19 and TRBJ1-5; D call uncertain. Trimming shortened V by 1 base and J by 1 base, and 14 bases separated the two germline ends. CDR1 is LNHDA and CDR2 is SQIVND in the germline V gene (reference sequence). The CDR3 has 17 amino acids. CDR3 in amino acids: CASSIGLARRSNQPQHF. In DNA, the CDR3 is TGTGCCAGTAGTATAGGTTTGGCCCGGCGGAGCAATCAGCCCCAGCATTTT.

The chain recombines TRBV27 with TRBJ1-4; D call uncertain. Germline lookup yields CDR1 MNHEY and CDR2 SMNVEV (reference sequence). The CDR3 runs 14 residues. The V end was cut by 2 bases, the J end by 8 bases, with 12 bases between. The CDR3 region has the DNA TGTGCCAGCAGTTTACAGACTCCTGGGGAAAAACTGTTTTTT. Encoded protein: CASSLQTPGEKLFF.

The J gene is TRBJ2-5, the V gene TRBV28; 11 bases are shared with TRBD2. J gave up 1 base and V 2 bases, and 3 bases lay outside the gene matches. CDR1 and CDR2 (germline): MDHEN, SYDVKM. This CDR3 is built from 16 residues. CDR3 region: CASSLPLAGGQETQYF. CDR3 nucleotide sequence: TGTGCCAGCAGTTTACCTCTAGCGGGAGGCCAAGAGACCCAGTACTTC.

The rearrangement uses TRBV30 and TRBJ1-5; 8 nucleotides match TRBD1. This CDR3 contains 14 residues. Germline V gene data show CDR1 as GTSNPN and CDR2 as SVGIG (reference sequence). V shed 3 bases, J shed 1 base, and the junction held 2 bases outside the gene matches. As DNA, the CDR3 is TGTGCCTGGAGCAGGGGGCAGAGCAATCAGCCCCAGCATTTT. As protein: CAWSRGQSNQPQHF.

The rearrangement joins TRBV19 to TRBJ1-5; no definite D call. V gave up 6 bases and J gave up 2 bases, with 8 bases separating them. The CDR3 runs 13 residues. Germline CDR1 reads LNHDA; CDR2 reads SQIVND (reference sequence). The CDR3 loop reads CASRHRGNQPQHF. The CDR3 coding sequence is TGTGCCAGTAGACACCGGGGCAATCAGCCCCAGCATTTT.

The CDR3 bases are TGTGCCAGCAGCTTAGGGGGACACTATAGCAATCAGCCCCAGCATTTT. It specifies CASSLGGHYSNQPQHF. The chain carries TRBV7-2 and TRBJ1-5; TRBD1 is a possible D gene (6 bases). The V end lost 1 base, the J end lost 0 bases, and 10 bases lay between the germline ends. CDR1 and CDR2 (germline): SGHTA, FQGNSA. The CDR3 is 16 residues long.

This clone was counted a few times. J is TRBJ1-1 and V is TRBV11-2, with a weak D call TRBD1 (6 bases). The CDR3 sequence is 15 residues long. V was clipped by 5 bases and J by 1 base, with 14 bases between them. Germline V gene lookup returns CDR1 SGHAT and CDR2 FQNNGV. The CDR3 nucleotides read TGTGCCAGCAGCGCGCAGGGGAGCGGGAACACTGAAGCTTTCTTT. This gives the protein CASSAQGSGNTEAFF.

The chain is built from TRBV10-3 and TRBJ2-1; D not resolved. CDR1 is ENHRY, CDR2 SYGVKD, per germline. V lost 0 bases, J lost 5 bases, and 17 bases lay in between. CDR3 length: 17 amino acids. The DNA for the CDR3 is TGTGCCATCAGTGAGTCGGCGTTCGGGTCTTCGGACAATGAGCAGTTCTTC. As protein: CAISESAFGSSDNEQFF.

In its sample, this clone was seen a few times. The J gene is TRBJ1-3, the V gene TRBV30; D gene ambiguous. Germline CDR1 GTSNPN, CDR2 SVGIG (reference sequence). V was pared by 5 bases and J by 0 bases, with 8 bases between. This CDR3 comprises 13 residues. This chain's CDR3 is CAWQVASGNTIYF. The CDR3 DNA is TGTGCCTGGCAGGTGGCCTCTGGAAACACCATATATTTT.

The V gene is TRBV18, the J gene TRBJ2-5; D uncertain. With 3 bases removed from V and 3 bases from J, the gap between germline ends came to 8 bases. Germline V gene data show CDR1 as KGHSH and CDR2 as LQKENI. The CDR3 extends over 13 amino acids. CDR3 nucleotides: TGTGCCAGCTCACCTGGGCAGAAAGAGACCCAGTACTTC. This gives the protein CASSPGQKETQYF.

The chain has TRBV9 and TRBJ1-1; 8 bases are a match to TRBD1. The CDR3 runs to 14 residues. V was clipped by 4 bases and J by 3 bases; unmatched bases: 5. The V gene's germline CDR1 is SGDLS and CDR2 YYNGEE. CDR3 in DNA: TGTGCCAGCAGCTCAACAGGGGGAGACACTGAAGCTTTCTTT. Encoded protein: CASSSTGGDTEAFF.